Following are 13 T cell receptor beta chains from one sample sequenced in a study of cytomegalovirus exposure and HLA in healthy donors. In the PCR, 60 Vbeta and 13 Jbeta primers were used. The table came from immunoSEQ multiplex PCR; TCRdb's copy has only in-frame clones and leaves some out. This sample carries 200,000 to 300,000 clones, roughly 81% of them seen once, and the ten largest clones take approximately 2%. Sample: PBMCs. All receptors come from a woman in her thirties or forties in good health and CMV-seropositive.

This clone has a single count. The V call is TRBV6-5, the J call TRBJ2-7; D is undetermined. Trimming cost V 0 bases and J 3 bases, with 6 bases left between them. Germline V gene sequence: CDR1 MNHEY, CDR2 SVGAGI. This CDR3 region has 13 residues. CDR3 amino acids: CASSYSAVYEQYF. CDR3 DNA sequence: TGTGCCAGCAGTTACTCGGCAGTCTACGAGCAGTACTTC.

Here the CDR3 DNA reads TGTGCCAGCAGCTTAGGGGGCAGGGACTCTGGAAACACCATATATTTT. Encoded protein: CASSLGGRDSGNTIYF. This chain joins TRBV13 and TRBJ1-3, with D possibly matching TRBD1 (5 bases). CDR3 size: 16 residues. V lost 0 bases to trimming and J lost 0 bases, with 9 bases between them. Germline V gene data show CDR1 as PRHDT and CDR2 as FYEKMQ (reference sequence).

This clone was counted between two and nine times. The CDR3 bases are TGTGCCAGCAGTGAGCCCTGGACAGGGGCTGAAGCTTTCTTT. Protein sequence: CASSEPWTGAEAFF. The chain employs TRBV6-1 and TRBJ1-1; 9 bases map to TRBD1. The V and J ends lost 3 bases and 6 bases, in that order; junction bases with no gene match: 5. This CDR3 is 14 amino acids long. Germline-derived CDR1 and CDR2 are MNHNS and SASEGT.

The chain couples TRBV27 to TRBJ1-6; 9 positions agree with TRBD1. Germline V gene sequence: CDR1 MNHEY, CDR2 SMNVEV (reference sequence). V shed 4 bases and J 9 bases; nucleotides not matched to a gene: 10. The CDR3 is made up of 16 amino acids. The CDR3 nucleotides are TGTGCCAGCAGTTATACACCGGGACAGGGTTCTTCACCCCTCCACTTT. Translating it yields CASSYTPGQGSSPLHF.

V and J are TRBV7-3 and TRBJ2-1; 11 nucleotides match TRBD2. The CDR3 loop spans 15 amino acids. V lost 3 bases and J lost 8; bases outside the gene matches: 6. Germline V gene sequence: CDR1 SGHTA, CDR2 FQGTGA. In DNA, the CDR3 is TGTGCCAGCAGCTTGGGTCTAGCGGGAGGTCATGAGCAGTTCTTC. It is translated as CASSLGLAGGHEQFF.

This chain uses TRBV5-1 with TRBJ1-1, with 8 bases matching TRBD1. The CDR3 runs to 15 residues. The germline gives CDR1 SGHRS, CDR2 YFSETQ. J lost 7 bases, V lost 1 base, and 9 bases had no gene match. The CDR3 here is CASSLLVGQGGEAFF. The DNA of the CDR3 is TGCGCCAGCAGCTTGCTAGTTGGACAGGGCGGTGAAGCTTTCTTT.

This clone was observed once. V usage is TRBV28 and J usage is TRBJ2-7; 7 positions match TRBD1. CDR1 and CDR2 (germline): MDHEN, SYDVKM. CDR3 length equals 15 residues. With 3 bases clipped from V and 5 bases from J, the junction kept 10 bases outside the gene matches. CDR3 amino acids: CASSFPRGFAHEQYF. In nucleotides, the CDR3 is TGTGCCAGCAGTTTCCCCAGGGGGTTTGCCCACGAGCAGTACTTC.

V is TRBV18 and J is TRBJ2-1; TRBD1 agrees at 12 bases. The CDR3 contains 16 residues. Germline values: CDR1 KGHSH, CDR2 LQKENI. V gave up 3 bases and J gave up 7 bases; unmatched junction bases: 7. CDR3 residues: CASSPIGTGGMNEQFF. The CDR3 nucleotides are TGTGCCAGCTCACCGATAGGGACAGGGGGCATGAATGAGCAGTTCTTC. Full variable domain (rest looked up from reference TRBV18 and TRBJ2-1): NAGVMQNPRHLVRRRGQEARLRCSPMKGHSHVYWYRQLPEEGLKFMVYLQKENIIDESGMPKERFSAEFPKEGPSILRIQQVVRGDSAAYFCASSPIGTGGMNEQFFGPGTRLTVL.

The gene calls are TRBV6-5 and TRBJ1-1; 10 bases agree with TRBD1. Germline lookup yields CDR1 MNHEY and CDR2 SVGAGI. This CDR3 is 15 amino acids long. The J segment lost 1 base and the V segment lost 6 bases, leaving 5 bases of the junction unmatched. For the CDR3, the DNA is TGTGCCAGCAGCTCCCGGGACAGGGGGAACACTGAAGCTTTCTTT. Protein product: CASSSRDRGNTEAFF.

The CDR3: CASSYTGGLPSEQYF. Written as DNA, the CDR3 is TGTGCCAGCAGTTATACAGGGGGTTTACCGTCCGAGCAGTACTTC. The V and J genes are TRBV11-2 and TRBJ2-7; TRBD1 aligns across 8 bases. This CDR3 spans 15 amino acids. The junction had 13 bases not matched to a gene; V was cut back by 6 bases and J by 6 bases. CDR1 is SGHAT and CDR2 is FQNNGV in the germline V gene. Looking up the rest from reference TRBV11-2 and TRBJ2-7 gives the full variable domain: EAGVAQSPRYKIIEKRQSVAFWCNPISGHATLYWYQQILGQGPKLLIQFQNNGVVDDSQLPKDRFSAERLKGVDSTLKIQPAKLEDSAVYLCASSYTGGLPSEQYFGPGTRLTVT.

J is TRBJ2-3 and V is TRBV7-3; 8 nucleotides align to TRBD2. The V gene end was trimmed by 6 bases and the J gene end by 2 bases; junction bases not matched to a gene: 7. Germline-derived CDR1 and CDR2 are SGHTA and FQGTGA. This CDR3 spans 15 amino acids. CDR3 sequence (DNA): TGTGCCAGCAGTTATAGCGGGGATATCACAGATACGCAGTATTTT. This translates into CASSYSGDITDTQYF.

The V gene is TRBV7-2, the J gene TRBJ2-7, with 9 bases fitting TRBD1. The CDR3 loop spans 15 amino acids. Germline values: CDR1 SGHTA, CDR2 FQGNSA. V shed 6 bases, J shed 5 bases, and the junction held 11 bases outside the gene matches. The CDR3 is CASSRDGGQGNEQYF. The CDR3 DNA sequence: TGTGCCAGCAGTAGGGATGGCGGACAGGGGAACGAGCAGTACTTC.

The J gene is TRBJ2-2, the V gene TRBV11-1; tentative D call: TRBD2 (7 bases). The germline CDR1 and CDR2 sequences are SGHAT and FQDESV (reference sequence). Deletions cut 10 bases from V and 2 bases from J, with 23 bases between. CDR3 length equals 17 residues. The CDR3 loop reads CANPRLEGGTNTGELFF. CDR3 DNA sequence: TGTGCCAATCCAAGGTTGGAGGGAGGGACAAACACCGGGGAGCTGTTTTTT.